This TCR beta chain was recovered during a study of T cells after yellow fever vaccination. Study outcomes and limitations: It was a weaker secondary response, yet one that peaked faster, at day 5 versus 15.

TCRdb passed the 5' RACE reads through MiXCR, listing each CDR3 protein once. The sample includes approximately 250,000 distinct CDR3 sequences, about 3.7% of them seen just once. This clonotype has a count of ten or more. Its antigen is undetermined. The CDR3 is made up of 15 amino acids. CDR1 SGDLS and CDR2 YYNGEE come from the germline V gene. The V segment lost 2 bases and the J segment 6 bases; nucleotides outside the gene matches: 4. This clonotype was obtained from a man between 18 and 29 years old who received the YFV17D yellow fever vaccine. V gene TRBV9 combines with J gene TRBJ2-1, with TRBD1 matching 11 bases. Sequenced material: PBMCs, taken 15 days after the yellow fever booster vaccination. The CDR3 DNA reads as TGTGCCAGCAGCGTGTCCGGGACAGGGGGCAATGAGCAGTTCTTC. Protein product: CASSVSGTGGNEQFF.